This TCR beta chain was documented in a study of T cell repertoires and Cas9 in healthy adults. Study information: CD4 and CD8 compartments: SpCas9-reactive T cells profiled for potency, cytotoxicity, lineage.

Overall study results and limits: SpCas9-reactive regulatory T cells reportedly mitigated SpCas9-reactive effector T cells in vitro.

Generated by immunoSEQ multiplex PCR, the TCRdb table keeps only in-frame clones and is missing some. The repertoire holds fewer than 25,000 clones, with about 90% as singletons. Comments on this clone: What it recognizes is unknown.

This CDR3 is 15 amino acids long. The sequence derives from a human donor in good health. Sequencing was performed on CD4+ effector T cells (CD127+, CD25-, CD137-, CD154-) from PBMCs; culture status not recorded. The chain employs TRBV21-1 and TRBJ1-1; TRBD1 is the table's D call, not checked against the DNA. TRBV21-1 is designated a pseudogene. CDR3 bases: TGTGCCAGCAGTATATCTTACACAATTCGCACTGAAGCTTTCTTT. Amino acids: CASSISYTIRTEAFF.